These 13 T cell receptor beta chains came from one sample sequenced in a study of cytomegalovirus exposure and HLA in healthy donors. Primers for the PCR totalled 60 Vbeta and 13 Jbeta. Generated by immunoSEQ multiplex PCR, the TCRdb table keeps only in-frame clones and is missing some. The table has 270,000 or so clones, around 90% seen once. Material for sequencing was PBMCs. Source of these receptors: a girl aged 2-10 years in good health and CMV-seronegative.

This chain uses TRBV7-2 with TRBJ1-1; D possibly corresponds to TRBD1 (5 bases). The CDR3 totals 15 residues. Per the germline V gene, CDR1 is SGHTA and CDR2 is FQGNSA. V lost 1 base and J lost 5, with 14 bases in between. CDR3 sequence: CASSLGGAGRTEAFF. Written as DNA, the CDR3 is TGTGCCAGCAGCTTAGGAGGGGCGGGGAGGACTGAAGCTTTCTTT.

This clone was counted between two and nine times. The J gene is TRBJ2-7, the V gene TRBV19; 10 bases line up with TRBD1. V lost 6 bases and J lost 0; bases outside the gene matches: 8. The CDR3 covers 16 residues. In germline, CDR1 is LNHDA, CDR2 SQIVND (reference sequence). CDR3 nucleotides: TGTGCCAGTAGGGGTCGGGGACAGGGGAGCTCCTACGAGCAGTACTTC. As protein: CASRGRGQGSSYEQYF.

The DNA of the CDR3 is TGTGCCAGCAGTTTAGCTCCCCCGGGACAGGGGGCGAATGAGCAGTTCTTC. Residues: CASSLAPPGQGANEQFF. J is TRBJ2-1 and V is TRBV27; 12 bases are shared with TRBD1. Unmatched junction bases numbered 9, after V lost 2 bases and J lost 7 bases. This CDR3 has 17 amino acids. Germline-derived CDR1 and CDR2 are MNHEY and SMNVEV (reference sequence).

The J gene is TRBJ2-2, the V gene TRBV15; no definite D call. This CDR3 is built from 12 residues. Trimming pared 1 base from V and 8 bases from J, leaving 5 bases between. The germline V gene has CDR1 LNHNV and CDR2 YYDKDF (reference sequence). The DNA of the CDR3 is TGTGCCACCAGCAGAGTGTCTGGGGAGCTGTTTTTT. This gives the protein CATSRVSGELFF.

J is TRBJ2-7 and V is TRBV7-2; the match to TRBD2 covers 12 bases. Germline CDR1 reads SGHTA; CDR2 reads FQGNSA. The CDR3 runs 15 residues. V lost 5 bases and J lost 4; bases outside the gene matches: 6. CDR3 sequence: CASSPRTSGVYEQYF. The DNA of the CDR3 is TGTGCCAGCAGCCCCAGGACTAGCGGGGTTTACGAGCAGTACTTC.

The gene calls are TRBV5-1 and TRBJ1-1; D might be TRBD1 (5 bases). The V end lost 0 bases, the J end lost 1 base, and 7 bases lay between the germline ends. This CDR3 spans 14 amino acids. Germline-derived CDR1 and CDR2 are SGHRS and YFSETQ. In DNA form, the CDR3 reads TGCGCCAGCAGCTTGGGGGGCTGGAACACTGAAGCTTTCTTT. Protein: CASSLGGWNTEAFF. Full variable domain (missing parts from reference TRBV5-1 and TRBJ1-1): KAGVTQTPRYLIKTRGQQVTLSCSPISGHRSVSWYQQTPGQGLQFLFEYFSETQRNKGNFPGRFSGRQFSNSRSEMNVSTLELGDSALYLCASSLGGWNTEAFFGQGTRLTVV.

The CDR3 loop is CASSKLAVNTGELFF. DNA of the CDR3: TGTGCCAGCAGTAAACTAGCGGTGAACACCGGGGAGCTGTTTTTT. The chain uses TRBV6-6 and TRBJ2-2; 8 bases match TRBD2. V dropped 5 bases and J dropped 1; count of bases not matched to a gene: 3. This CDR3 is 15 amino acids long. CDR1 MNHNY and CDR2 SVGAGI come from the germline V gene (reference sequence).

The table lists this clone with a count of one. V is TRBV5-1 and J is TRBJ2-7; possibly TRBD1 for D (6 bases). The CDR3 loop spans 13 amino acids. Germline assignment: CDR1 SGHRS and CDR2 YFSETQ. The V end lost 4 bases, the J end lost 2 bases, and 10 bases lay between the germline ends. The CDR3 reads CASSTGQTYEQYF. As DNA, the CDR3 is TGCGCCAGCAGCACCGGACAGACCTACGAGCAGTACTTC.

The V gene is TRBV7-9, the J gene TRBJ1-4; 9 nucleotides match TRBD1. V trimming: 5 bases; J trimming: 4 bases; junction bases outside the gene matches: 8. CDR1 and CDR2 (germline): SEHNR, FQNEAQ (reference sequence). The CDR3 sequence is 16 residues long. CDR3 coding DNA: TGTGCCAGCAGCACCGGGACAGGGACCCTTAATGAAAAACTGTTTTTT. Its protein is CASSTGTGTLNEKLFF.

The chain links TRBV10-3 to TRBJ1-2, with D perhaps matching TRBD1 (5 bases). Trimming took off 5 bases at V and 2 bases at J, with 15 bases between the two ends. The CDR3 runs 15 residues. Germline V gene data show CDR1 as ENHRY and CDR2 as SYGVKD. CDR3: CAISTQMGGNYGYTF. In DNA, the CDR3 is TGTGCCATCAGTACCCAAATGGGGGGGAACTATGGCTACACCTTC.

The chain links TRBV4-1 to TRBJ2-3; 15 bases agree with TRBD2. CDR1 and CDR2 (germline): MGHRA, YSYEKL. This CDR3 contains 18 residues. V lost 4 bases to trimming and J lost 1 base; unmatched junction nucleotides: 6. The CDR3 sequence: CASSLGLAGGPGTDTQYF. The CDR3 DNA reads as TGCGCCAGCAGCCTAGGACTAGCGGGGGGGCCTGGCACAGATACGCAGTATTTT.

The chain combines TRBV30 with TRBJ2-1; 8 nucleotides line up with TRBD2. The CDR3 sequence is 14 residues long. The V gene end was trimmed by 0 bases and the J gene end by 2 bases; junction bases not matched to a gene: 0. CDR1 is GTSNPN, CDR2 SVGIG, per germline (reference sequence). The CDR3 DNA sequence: TGTGCCTGGAGTGTGGGACTAGCCTACAATGAGCAGTTCTTC. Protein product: CAWSVGLAYNEQFF. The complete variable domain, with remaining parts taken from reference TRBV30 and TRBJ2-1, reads SQTIHQWPATLVQPVGSPLSLECTVEGTSNPNLYWYRQAAGRGLQLLFYSVGIGQISSEVPQNLSASRPQDRQFILSSKKLLLSDSGFYLCAWSVGLAYNEQFFGPGTRLTVL.

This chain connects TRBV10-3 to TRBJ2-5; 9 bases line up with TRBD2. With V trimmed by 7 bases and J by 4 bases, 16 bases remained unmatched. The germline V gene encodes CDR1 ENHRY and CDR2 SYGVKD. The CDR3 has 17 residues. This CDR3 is CAITDGCCAGGGETQYF. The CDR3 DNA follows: TGTGCCATCACCGATGGGTGTTGTGCGGGAGGGGGAGAGACCCAGTACTTC.